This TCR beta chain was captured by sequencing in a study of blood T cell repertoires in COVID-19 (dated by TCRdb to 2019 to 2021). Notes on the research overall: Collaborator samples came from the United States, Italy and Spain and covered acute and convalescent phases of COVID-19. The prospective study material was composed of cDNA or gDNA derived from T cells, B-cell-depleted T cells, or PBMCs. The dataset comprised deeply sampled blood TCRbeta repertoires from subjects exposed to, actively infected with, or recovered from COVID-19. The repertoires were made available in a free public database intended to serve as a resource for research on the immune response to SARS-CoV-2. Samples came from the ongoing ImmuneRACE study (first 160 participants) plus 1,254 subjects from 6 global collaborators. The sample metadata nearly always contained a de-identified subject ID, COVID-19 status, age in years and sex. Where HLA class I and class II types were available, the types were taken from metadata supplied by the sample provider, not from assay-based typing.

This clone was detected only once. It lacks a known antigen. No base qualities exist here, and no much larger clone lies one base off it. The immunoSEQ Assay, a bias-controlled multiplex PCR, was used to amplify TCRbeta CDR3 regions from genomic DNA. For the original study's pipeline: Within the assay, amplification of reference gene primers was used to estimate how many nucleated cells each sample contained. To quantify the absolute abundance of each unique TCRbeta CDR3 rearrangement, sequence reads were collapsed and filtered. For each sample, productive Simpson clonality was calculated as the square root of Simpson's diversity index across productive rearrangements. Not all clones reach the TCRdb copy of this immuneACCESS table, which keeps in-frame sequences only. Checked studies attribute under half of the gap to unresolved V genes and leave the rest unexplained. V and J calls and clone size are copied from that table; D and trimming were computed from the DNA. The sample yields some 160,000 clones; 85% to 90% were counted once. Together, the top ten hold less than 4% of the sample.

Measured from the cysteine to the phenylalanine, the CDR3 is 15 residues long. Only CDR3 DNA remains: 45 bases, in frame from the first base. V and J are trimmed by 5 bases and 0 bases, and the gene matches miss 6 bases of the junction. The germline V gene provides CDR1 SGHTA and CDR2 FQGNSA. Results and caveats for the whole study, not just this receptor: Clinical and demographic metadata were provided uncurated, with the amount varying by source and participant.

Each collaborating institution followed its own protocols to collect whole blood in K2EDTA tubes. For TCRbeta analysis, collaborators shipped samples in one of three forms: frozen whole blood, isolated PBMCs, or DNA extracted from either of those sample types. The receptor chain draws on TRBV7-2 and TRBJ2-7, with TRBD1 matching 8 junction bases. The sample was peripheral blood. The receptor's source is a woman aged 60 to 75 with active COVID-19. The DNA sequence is TGTGCCAGCAGCACGCAGGGGGCAGACTCCTACGAGCAGTACTTC. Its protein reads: CASSTQGADSYEQYF. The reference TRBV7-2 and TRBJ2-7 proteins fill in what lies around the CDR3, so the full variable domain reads GAGVSQSPSNKVTEKGKDVELRCDPISGHTALYWYRQSLGQGLEFLIYFQGNSAPDKSGLPSDRFSAERTGGSVSTLTIQRTQQEDSAVYLCASSTQGADSYEQYFGPGTRLTVT.